This record concerns one T cell receptor beta chain sequence. These data come from a study of blood T cell repertoires in COVID-19. Study information: Samples taken during acute and convalescent COVID-19 were collected in the United States, Italy and Spain. Sources were T cells, B-cell-depleted T cells, or PBMCs; the material itself was cDNA or gDNA.

Per the authors' pipeline: Amplifying reference gene primers gave estimates of nucleated cell counts. The table came from immunoSEQ multiplex PCR; TCRdb's copy has only in-frame clones and leaves some out. The V and J calls and clone size were taken over from that table, and D and trimming were inferred from the DNA. This table holds 250,000 or so clones, roughly 89% found once. This CDR3 contains 16 residues. The germline V gene has CDR1 KGHDR and CDR2 SFDVKD. V was clipped by 11 bases and J by 8 bases; unmatched bases: 18. Material: peripheral blood. The chain carries TRBV24-1 and TRBJ2-1; TRBD1 matches at 9 bases. The TCR comes from a woman in her forties who had recovered from COVID-19. The CDR3 protein is CAIALVHRGRSDEQFF. The CDR3 region has the DNA TGTGCCATCGCCCTCGTGCACAGGGGGCGGAGCGATGAGCAGTTCTTC.